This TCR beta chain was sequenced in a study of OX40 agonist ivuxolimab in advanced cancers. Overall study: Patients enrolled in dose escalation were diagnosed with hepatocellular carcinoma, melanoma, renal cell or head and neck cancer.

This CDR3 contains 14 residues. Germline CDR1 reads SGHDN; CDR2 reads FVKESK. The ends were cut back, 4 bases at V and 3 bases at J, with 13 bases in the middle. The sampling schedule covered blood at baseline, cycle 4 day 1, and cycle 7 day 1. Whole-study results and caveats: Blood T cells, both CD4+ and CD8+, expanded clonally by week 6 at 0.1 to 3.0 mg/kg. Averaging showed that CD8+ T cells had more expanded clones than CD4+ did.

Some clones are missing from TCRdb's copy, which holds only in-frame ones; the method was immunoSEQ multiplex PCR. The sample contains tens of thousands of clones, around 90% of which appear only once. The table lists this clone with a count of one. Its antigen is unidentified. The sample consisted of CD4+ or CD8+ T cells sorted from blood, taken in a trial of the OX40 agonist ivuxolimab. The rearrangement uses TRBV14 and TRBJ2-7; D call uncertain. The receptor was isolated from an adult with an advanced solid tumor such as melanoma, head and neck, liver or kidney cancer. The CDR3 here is CASSLSLASYEQYF. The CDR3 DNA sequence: TGTGCCAGCAGCCTCTCTTTAGCCAGCTACGAGCAGTACTTC.